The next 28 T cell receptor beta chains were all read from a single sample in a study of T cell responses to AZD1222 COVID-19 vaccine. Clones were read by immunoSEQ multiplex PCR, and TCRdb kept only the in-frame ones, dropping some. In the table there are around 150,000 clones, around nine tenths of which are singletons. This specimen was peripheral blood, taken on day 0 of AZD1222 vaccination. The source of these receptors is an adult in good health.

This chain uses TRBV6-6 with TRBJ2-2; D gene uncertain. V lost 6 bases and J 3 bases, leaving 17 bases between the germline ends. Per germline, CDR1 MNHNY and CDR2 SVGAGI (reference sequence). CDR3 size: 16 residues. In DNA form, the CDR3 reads TGTGCCAGCAGCTCCAATGTACGGGCCTACACCGGGGAGCTGTTTTTT. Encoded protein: CASSSNVRAYTGELFF.

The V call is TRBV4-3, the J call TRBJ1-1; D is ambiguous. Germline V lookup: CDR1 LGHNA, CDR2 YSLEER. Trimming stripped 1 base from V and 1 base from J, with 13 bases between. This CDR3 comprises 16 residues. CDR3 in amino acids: CASSQASVGPNTEAFF. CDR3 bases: TGCGCCAGCAGCCAAGCAAGTGTGGGCCCGAACACTGAAGCTTTCTTT.

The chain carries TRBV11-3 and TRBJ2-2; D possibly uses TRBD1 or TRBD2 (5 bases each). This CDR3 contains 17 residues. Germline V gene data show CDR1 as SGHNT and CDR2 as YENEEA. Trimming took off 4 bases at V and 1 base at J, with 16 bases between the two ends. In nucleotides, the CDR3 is TGTGCCAGCAGCTCGCCGGGTGGGGGACGGAACACCGGGGAGCTGTTTTTT. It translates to CASSSPGGGRNTGELFF.

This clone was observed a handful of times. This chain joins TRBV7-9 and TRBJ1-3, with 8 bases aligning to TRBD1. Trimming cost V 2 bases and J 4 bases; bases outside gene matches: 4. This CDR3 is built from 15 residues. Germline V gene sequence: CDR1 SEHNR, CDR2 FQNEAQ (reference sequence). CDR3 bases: TGTGCCAGCAGCTTACTAGGACAGGGAGGAAACACCATATATTTT. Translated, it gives CASSLLGQGGNTIYF.

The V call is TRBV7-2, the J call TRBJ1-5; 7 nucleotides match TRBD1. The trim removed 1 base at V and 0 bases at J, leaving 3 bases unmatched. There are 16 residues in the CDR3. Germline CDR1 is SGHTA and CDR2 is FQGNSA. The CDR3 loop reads CASSLVGTDSNQPQHF. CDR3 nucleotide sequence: TGTGCCAGCAGCTTAGTCGGGACAGATAGCAATCAGCCCCAGCATTTT.

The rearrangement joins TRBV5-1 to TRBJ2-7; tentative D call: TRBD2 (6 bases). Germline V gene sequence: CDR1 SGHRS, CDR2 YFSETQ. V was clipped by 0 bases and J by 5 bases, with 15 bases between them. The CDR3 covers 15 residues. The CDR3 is CASSLGSGSYDEQYF. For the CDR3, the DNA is TGCGCCAGCAGCTTGGGTTCCGGGAGTTACGACGAGCAGTACTTC.

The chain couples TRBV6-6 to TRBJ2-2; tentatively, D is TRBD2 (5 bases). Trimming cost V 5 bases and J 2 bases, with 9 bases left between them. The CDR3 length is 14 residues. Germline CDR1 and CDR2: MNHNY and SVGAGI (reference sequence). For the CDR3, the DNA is TGTGCCAGCAGTACCCCGGGAAACACCGGGGAGCTGTTTTTT. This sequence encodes CASSTPGNTGELFF.

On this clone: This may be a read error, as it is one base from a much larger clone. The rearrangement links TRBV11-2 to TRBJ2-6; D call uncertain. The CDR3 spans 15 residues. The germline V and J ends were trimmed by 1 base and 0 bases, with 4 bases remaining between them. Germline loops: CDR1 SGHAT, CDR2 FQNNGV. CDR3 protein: CASSLGSSGANVLTF. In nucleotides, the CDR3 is TGTGCCAGCAGCTTAGGGAGCTCTGGGGCCAACGTCCTGACTTTC.

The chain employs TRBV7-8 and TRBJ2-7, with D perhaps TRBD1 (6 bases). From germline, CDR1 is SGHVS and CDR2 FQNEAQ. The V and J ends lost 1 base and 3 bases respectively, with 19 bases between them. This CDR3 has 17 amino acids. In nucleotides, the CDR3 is TGTGCCAGCAGCTTAGTCGGAACCCGGGACATTATCTACGAGCAGTACTTC. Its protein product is CASSLVGTRDIIYEQYF. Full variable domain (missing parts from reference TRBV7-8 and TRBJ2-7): GAGVSQSPRYKVAKRGQDVALRCDPISGHVSLFWYQQALGQGPEFLTYFQNEAQLDKSGLPSDRFFAERPEGSVSTLKIQRTQQEDSAVYLCASSLVGTRDIIYEQYFGPGTRLTVT.

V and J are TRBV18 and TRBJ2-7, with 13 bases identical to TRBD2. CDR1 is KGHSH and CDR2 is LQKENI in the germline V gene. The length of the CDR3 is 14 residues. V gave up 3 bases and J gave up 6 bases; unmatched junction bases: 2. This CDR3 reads CASSPTSGGAEQYF. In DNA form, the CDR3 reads TGTGCCAGCTCACCTACTAGCGGGGGGGCCGAGCAGTACTTC. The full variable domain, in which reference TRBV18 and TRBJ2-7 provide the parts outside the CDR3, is NAGVMQNPRHLVRRRGQEARLRCSPMKGHSHVYWYRQLPEEGLKFMVYLQKENIIDESGMPKERFSAEFPKEGPSILRIQQVVRGDSAAYFCASSPTSGGAEQYFGPGTRLTVT.

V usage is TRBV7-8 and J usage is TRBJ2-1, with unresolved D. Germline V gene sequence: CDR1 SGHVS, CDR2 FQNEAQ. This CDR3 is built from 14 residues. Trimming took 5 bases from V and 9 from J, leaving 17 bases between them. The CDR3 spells CASSPSQRNGEQFF. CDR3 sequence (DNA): TGTGCCAGCAGCCCGTCTCAGAGAAACGGTGAGCAGTTCTTC.

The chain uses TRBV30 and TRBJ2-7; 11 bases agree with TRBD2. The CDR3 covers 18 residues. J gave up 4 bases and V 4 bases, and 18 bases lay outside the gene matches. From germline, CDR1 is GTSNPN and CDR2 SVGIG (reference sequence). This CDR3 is CAWNSRTSGGPSGYEQYF. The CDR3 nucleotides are TGTGCCTGGAACAGTCGCACTAGCGGGGGCCCTAGTGGTTACGAGCAGTACTTC.

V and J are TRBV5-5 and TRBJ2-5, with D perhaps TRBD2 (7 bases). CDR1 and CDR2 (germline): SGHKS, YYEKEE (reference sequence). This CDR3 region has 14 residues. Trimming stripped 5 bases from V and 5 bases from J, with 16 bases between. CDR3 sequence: CASSSPRGAETQYF. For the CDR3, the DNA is TGTGCCAGCAGTTCCCCCCGGGGGGCGGAGACCCAGTACTTC.

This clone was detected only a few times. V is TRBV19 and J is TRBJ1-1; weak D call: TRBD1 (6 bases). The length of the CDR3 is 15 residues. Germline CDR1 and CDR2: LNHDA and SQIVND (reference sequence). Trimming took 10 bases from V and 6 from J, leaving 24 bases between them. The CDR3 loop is CATRFRGGLSAEAFF. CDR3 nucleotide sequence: TGTGCCACTCGATTCCGGGGGGGGCTGAGCGCTGAAGCTTTCTTT.

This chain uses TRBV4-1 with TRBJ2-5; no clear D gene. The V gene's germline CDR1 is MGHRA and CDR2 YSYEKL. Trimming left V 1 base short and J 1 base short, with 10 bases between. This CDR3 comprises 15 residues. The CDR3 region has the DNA TGCGCCAGCAGCCAAGGTAGCAGGTCCCAAGAGACCCAGTACTTC. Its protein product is CASSQGSRSQETQYF.

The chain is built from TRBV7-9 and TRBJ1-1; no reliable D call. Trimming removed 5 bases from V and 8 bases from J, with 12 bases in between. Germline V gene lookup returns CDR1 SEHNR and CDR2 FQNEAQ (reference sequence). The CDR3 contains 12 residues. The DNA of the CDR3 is TGTGCCAGCAGCAGTACGGTGAGCGAAGCTTTCTTT. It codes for CASSSTVSEAFF.

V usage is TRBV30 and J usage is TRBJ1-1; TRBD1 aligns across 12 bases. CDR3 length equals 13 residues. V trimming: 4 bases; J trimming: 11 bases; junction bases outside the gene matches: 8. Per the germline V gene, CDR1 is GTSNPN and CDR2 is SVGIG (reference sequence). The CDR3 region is CAWTPGQGASAFF. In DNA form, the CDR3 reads TGTGCCTGGACCCCGGGACAGGGGGCTTCGGCTTTCTTT.

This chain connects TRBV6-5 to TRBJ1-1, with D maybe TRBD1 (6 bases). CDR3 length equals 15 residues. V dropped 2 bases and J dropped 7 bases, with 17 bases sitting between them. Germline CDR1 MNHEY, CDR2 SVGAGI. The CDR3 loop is CASSYRTGSPDEAFF. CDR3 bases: TGTGCCAGCAGTTACCGAACAGGGTCTCCCGATGAAGCTTTCTTT.

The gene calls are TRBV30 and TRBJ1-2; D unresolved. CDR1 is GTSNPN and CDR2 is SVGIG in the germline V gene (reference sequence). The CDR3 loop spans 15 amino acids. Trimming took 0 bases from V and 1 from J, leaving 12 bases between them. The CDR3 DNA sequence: TGTGCCTGGAGTGTCCCCTCTAGCGGTAACTATGGCTACACCTTC. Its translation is CAWSVPSSGNYGYTF.

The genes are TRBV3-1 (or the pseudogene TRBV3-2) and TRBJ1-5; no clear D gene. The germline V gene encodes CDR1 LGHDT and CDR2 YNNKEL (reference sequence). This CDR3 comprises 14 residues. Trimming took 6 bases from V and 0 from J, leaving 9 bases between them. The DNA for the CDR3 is TGTGCCAGCAGTCCATGGGGTAGCAATCAGCCCCAGCATTTT. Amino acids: CASSPWGSNQPQHF.

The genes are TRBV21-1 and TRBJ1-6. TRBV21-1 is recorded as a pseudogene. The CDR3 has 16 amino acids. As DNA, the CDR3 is TGTGCCAGCAGCAAAGTAGCTGACTCCTATAATTCACCCCTCCACTTT. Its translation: CASSKVADSYNSPLHF.

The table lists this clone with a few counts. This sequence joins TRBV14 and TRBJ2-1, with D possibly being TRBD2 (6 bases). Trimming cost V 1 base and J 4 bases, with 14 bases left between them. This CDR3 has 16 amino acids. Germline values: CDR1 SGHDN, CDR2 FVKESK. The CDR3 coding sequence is TGTGCCAGCAGCCAAGGGGCGGGACGATTGTACAATGAGCAGTTCTTC. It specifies CASSQGAGRLYNEQFF.

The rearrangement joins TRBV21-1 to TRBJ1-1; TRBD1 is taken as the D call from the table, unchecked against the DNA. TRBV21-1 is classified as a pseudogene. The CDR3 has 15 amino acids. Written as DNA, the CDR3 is TGTGCCAGCAGCAAAGGCGACAGGGTGGGCACTGAAGCTTTCTTT. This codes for CASSKGDRVGTEAFF.

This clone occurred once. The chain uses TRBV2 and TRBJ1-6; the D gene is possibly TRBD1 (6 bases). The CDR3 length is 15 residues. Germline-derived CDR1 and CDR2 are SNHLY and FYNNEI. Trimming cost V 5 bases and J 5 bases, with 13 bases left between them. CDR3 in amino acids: CASSYRGTDNSPLHF. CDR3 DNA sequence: TGTGCCAGCAGTTATAGGGGGACCGATAATTCACCCCTCCACTTT.

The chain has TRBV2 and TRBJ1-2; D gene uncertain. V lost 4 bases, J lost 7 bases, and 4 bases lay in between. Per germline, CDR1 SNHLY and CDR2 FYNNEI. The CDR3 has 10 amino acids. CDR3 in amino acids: CASSVGGYTF. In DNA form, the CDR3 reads TGTGCCAGCAGTGTAGGTGGCTACACCTTC.

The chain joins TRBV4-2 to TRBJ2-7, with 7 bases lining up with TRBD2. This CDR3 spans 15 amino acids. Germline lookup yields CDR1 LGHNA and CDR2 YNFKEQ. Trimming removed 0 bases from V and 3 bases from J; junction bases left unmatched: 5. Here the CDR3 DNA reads TGTGCCAGCAGCCAAGAATGGACTAGGATCTACGAGCAGTACTTC. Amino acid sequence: CASSQEWTRIYEQYF.

This chain's CDR3 is CAWSVRNRARGNQPQHF. The CDR3 DNA sequence: TGTGCCTGGAGTGTCAGAAACAGGGCTCGTGGCAATCAGCCCCAGCATTTT. The rearrangement joins TRBV30 to TRBJ1-5, with D possibly matching TRBD1 (6 bases). CDR3 length equals 17 residues. CDR1 and CDR2 from the germline V gene are GTSNPN and SVGIG (reference sequence). Trimming stripped 0 bases from V and 2 bases from J, with 17 bases between. The complete variable domain, with remaining parts taken from reference TRBV30 and TRBJ1-5, reads SQTIHQWPATLVQPVGSPLSLECTVEGTSNPNLYWYRQAAGRGLQLLFYSVGIGQISSEVPQNLSASRPQDRQFILSSKKLLLSDSGFYLCAWSVRNRARGNQPQHFGDGTRLSIL.

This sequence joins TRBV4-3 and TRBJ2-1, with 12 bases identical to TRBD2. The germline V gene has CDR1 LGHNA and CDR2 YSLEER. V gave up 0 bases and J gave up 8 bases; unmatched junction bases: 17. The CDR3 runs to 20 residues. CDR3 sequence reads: CASSQEWLAGGHGFRDEQFF. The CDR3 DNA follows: TGCGCCAGCAGCCAAGAGTGGCTAGCGGGAGGGCACGGTTTTCGGGATGAGCAGTTCTTC.